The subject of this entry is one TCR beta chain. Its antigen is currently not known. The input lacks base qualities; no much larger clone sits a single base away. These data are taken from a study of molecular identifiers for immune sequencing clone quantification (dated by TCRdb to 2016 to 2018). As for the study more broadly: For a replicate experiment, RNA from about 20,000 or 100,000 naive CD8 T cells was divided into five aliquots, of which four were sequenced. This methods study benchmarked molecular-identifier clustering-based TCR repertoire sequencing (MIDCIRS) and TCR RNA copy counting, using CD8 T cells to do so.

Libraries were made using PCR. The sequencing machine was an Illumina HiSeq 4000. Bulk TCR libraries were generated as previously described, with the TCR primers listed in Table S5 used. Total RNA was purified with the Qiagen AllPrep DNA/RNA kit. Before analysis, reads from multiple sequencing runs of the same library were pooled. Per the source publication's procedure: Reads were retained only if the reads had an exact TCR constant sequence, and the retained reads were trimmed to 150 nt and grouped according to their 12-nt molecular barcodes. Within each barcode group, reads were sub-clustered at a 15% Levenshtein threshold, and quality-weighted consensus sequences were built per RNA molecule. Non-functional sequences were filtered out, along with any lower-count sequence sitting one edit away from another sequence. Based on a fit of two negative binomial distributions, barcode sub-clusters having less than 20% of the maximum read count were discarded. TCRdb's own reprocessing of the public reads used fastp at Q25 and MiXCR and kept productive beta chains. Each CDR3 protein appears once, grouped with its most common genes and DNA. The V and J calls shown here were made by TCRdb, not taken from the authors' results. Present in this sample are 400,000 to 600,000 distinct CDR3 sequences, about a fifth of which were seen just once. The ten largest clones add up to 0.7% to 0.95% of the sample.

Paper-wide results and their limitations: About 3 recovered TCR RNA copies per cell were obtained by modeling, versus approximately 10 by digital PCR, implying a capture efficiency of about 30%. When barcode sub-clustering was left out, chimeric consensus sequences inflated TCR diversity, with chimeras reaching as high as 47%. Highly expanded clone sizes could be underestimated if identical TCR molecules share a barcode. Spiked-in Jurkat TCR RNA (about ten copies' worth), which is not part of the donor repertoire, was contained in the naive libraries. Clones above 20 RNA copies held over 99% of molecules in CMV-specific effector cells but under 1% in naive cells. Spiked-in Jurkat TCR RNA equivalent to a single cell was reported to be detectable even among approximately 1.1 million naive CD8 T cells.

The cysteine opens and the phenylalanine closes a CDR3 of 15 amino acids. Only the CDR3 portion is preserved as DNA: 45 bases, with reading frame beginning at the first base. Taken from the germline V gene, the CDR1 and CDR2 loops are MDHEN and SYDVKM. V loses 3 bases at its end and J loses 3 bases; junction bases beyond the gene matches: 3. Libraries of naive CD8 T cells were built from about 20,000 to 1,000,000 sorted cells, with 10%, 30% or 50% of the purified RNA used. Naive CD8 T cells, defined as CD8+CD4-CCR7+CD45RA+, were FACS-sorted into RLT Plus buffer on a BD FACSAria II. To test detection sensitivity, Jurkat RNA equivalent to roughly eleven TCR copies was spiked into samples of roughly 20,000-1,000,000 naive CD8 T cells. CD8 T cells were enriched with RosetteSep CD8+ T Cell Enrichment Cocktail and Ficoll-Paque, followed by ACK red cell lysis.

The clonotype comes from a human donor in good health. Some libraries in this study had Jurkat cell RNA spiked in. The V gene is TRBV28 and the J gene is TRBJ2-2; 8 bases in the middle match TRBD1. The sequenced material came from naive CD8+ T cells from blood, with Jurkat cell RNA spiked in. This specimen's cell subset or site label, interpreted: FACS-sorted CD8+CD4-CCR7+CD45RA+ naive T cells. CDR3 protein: CASSFSGGDTGELFF. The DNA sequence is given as TGTGCCAGCAGTTTTTCAGGGGGCGACACCGGGGAGCTGTTTTTT. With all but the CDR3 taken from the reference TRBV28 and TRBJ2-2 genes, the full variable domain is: DVKVTQSSRYLVKRTGEKVFLECVQDMDHENMFWYRQDPGLGLRLIYFSYDVKMKEKGDIPEGYSVSREKKERFSLILESASTNQTSMYLCASSFSGGDTGELFFGEGSRLTVL.